Reported below is one T cell receptor beta chain. The antigen remains undetermined. The data are from a study of T cells in Graves' hyperthyroidism and ophthalmopathy. Study-wide points: From stable hyperthyroidism, ophthalmopathy was separated by a 13 V-J model.

Every diagnosis used clinical symptoms, serum thyroxine and TRAb, thyroid ultrasound and orbital computed tomography. The PBMCs were sourced from fresh peripheral blood (about 9.7 ml). With 6 bases clipped from V and 2 bases from J, the junction kept 10 bases outside the gene matches. CDR1 is MNHNS, CDR2 SASEGT, per germline. There are 15 residues in the CDR3. There were TCR beta CDR3 regions amplified from RNA transcripts. TCR CDR3 regions were first amplified by RT-PCR with HTBI primers. TCRdb re-analysed the multiplex PCR reads in MiXCR, keeping a single row per CDR3 protein. The table includes 550,000 to 700,000 distinct CDR3 sequences, over 12% detected once.

The chain recombines TRBV6-1 with TRBJ2-7, with 7 bases that match TRBD1. The sequenced sample consisted of blood. The sequence derives from a woman aged 35 to 49 with Graves' ophthalmopathy. CDR3 residues: CASREPGQTPYEQYF. The CDR3 DNA reads as TGTGCCAGCAGGGAACCGGGACAGACACCCTACGAGCAGTACTTC.